The 12 T cell receptor beta chains below come from one sample, sequenced in a study of blood T cell repertoires in COVID-19. Only in-frame clones appear in the TCRdb table, and some are missing; sequencing was by immunoSEQ multiplex PCR. The repertoire has 150,000 to 200,000 clones, roughly 88% of them found once; the top ten carry about 10%. Sequencing was done on a sample of peripheral blood. The receptors originated from a woman of 80 years or more with active or convalescent COVID-19.

The chain joins TRBV2 to TRBJ1-4, with 8 positions matching TRBD1. CDR3 length: 14 residues. V gave up 4 bases and J gave up 8 bases; unmatched junction bases: 6. Germline CDR1 and CDR2: SNHLY and FYNNEI. CDR3 sequence (DNA): TGTGCCAGCAGTGCCGACAGGGGAAGGGAAAAACTGTTTTTT. Translated, it gives CASSADRGREKLFF.

As concerns this clone: A junction end diverges from the germline sequence, so it may reflect a read error. The genes are TRBV7-2 and TRBJ1-1; 9 nucleotides agree with TRBD1. Germline V gives CDR1 SGHTA, CDR2 FQGNSA. The CDR3 covers 14 residues. This CDR3 is CASSLGGTGYTTIF. In DNA form, the CDR3 reads TGTGCCAGCAGCTTAGGGGGGACAGGGTATACGACTATCTTT.

The chain uses TRBV12-3 or TRBV12-4 and TRBJ1-4; 8 bases line up with TRBD1. V lost 6 bases, J lost 8 bases, and 5 bases stayed unmatched. The CDR3 has 13 residues. The CDR3 sequence is CASRGTGGEKLFF. DNA for the CDR3: TGTGCCAGCAGAGGGACAGGAGGCGAAAAACTGTTTTTT.

This clone was found a few times. The chain has TRBV5-4 and TRBJ2-2; TRBD1 matches at 7 bases. Germline V gene lookup returns CDR1 SGHNT and CDR2 YYREEE (reference sequence). The V and J ends lost 4 bases and 6 bases, in that order; junction bases with no gene match: 9. The CDR3 runs to 15 residues. The chain's CDR3 is CASSKDRLGSGELFF. CDR3 sequence (DNA): TGTGCCAGCAGCAAGGACAGGCTGGGCTCCGGGGAGCTGTTTTTT.

The chain carries TRBV7-2 and TRBJ1-6; perhaps TRBD1 as D (5 bases). Between the trimmed V and J ends, which lost 1 base and 8 bases, there was a span of 12 bases. CDR1 is SGHTA, CDR2 FQGNSA, per germline. This CDR3 has 15 amino acids. This CDR3 reads CASSLGPGSDSPLHF. DNA of the CDR3: TGTGCCAGCAGCTTAGGGCCAGGGTCCGATTCACCCCTCCACTTT.

The chain couples TRBV27 to TRBJ1-5; 8 nucleotides line up with TRBD1. The CDR3 consists of 15 residues. After removal of 6 bases from V and 1 base from J, the junction contained 5 bases not matched to a gene. Germline V CDR1 and CDR2: MNHEY, SMNVEV (reference sequence). The CDR3 DNA sequence: TGTGCCAGCAGCCTACAGGGGGTCAGCAATCAGCCCCAGCATTTT. Its protein product is CASSLQGVSNQPQHF.

The rearrangement uses TRBV9 and TRBJ2-7; 10 bases are a match to TRBD1. J gave up 4 bases and V 3 bases, and 4 bases lay outside the gene matches. CDR1 and CDR2 from the germline V gene are SGDLS and YYNGEE. The CDR3 totals 14 residues. In nucleotides, the CDR3 is TGTGCCAGCAGCGCCCGGGACAGGGGTTACGAGCAGTACTTC. This translates into CASSARDRGYEQYF.

The genes are TRBV4-2 and TRBJ1-6; perhaps TRBD1 as D (6 bases). Germline loops: CDR1 LGHNA, CDR2 YNFKEQ. The CDR3 loop spans 17 amino acids. The V end lost 0 bases, the J end lost 9 bases, and 18 bases lay between the germline ends. The CDR3 DNA reads TGTGCCAGCAGCCAAGAGTCCGGACAGTACTCCTTTTCACCCCTCCACTTT. This gives the protein CASSQESGQYSFSPLHF.

The V call is TRBV9, the J call TRBJ1-4, with no clear D. The V end was cut by 4 bases, the J end by 7 bases, with 17 bases between. Per the germline V gene, CDR1 is SGDLS and CDR2 is YYNGEE. The CDR3 totals 15 residues. The CDR3 sequence: CASSNGLGEVEKLFF. The CDR3 nucleotides are TGTGCCAGCAGCAACGGCCTGGGAGAGGTTGAAAAACTGTTTTTT.

This clone was observed a single time. This chain uses TRBV3-1 (or the pseudogene TRBV3-2) with TRBJ1-1, with 7 nucleotides matching TRBD1. Germline loops: CDR1 LGHDT, CDR2 YNNKEL (reference sequence). The trim removed 4 bases at V and 6 bases at J, leaving 2 bases unmatched. The CDR3 has 12 amino acids. The CDR3 DNA reads TGTGCCAGCAGCCTGCAGGGGGCTGAAGCTTTCTTT. This translates into CASSLQGAEAFF.

The DNA of the CDR3 is TGTGCCAGTAAGGTCTCGGGACAGGGAAATGGCTACACCTTC. Amino acids: CASKVSGQGNGYTF. This chain links TRBV19 with TRBJ1-2; 9 nucleotides match TRBD1. This CDR3 is 14 amino acids long. Losses at the gene ends were 7 bases for V and 6 bases for J; bases not matched to a gene: 9. Germline CDR1 is LNHDA and CDR2 is SQIVND (reference sequence).

This clone has just one count. The rearrangement uses TRBV10-3 and TRBJ1-1; 7 bases align to TRBD1. CDR1 ENHRY and CDR2 SYGVKD come from the germline V gene. The CDR3 has 14 amino acids. Trimming cost V 0 bases and J 10 bases; bases outside gene matches: 8. The CDR3 spells CAISESTQGGGAFF. For the CDR3, the DNA is TGTGCCATCAGTGAGTCGACTCAGGGGGGAGGAGCTTTCTTT.